Shown below are 24 T cell receptor beta chains from a single sample sequenced in a study of tissue T cells after allogeneic stem cell transplantation. Time point: mouse harvest day 7 after allogeneic transplant. Each mouse received 10^7 T-cell-depleted marrow cells plus 10^6 splenic CD5+ T cells by tail vein. Data came from immunoSEQ multiplex PCR; TCRdb stores just in-frame clones and leaves some out. The sample carries roughly 1,900 clones, approximately 56% recorded once. Sequenced: spleen. Receptors were obtained from a female BALB/c mouse given C57BL/6 T cells with graft-versus-host disease after an allogeneic hematopoietic cell transplant.

Of note for this clone: The limits of the CDR3 on the DNA are not certain, so only TCRdb's listed CDR3 is given. The germline and genes are mouse ones. The chain recombines TRBV29 with TRBJ1-4; the D call of TRBD1 is as the table states it, not checked on the DNA. Including both end residues, the CDR3 is 15 amino acids long. Germline V gives CDR1 MSHET, CDR2 SYDVDS. This CDR3 reads CASSSSGHSNERLFF.

Concerning this clone: Mouse germline and gene names are used. The read comes to an end 1 residue before the CDR3 does, leaving the germline J gene to fill in the end. The rearrangement links TRBV26 to TRBJ2-3; D gene unclear. Germline CDR1 and CDR2: KGHPV and FQNQEV (reference sequence). The V end was cut by 0 bases, the J end by 4 bases, with 8 bases between. The length of the CDR3 is 14 residues. CDR3 in amino acids: CASSLSTQTETLYF. The part of the CDR3 DNA that was read is TGTGCCAGCAGTCTGTCGACACAGACAGAAACGCTGTAT.

A word on this clone: The gene symbols are mouse symbols. The sequence runs out 1 residue before the end of the CDR3; the remainder is reconstructed from the germline J gene. V usage is TRBV2 and J usage is TRBJ2-3; no definite D call. The V and J ends lost 0 bases and 0 bases respectively, with 7 bases between them. Germline V gene lookup returns CDR1 LGHNA and CDR2 YSYQKL. The CDR3 is 15 residues long. The CDR3 protein is CASSQDRGSAETLYF. CDR3 DNA (partial): TGTGCCAGCAGCCAAGATCGTGGAAGTGCAGAAACGCTGTAT.

This clone qualifies as large. Genes and germline come from the mouse. Incomplete CDR3 DNA: TGTGCCAGCAGCCCAAGACCAGGGAGGGATGAACAGTAC. Translating gives CASSPRPGRDEQY. The full CDR3 reads CASSPRPGRDEQYF. The V gene is TRBV2, the J gene TRBJ2-7, with D maybe TRBD1 (5 bases). The read terminates 1 residue ahead of where the CDR3 ends, so the germline J gene completes it. Trimming took 4 bases from V and 5 from J, leaving 15 bases between them. There are 14 residues in the CDR3. Germline CDR1 reads LGHNA; CDR2 reads YSYQKL.

Sample share makes this clone large. Genes here carry mouse names. The missing CDR3 end, 1 residue past where the read stops, is filled in from the germline J gene. This chain uses TRBV24 with TRBJ2-7; D gene ambiguous. The CDR3 spans 13 residues. Germline assignment: CDR1 KGHTA and CDR2 FRNEEI. V shed 4 bases and J shed 3 bases, with 10 bases lying between them. The covered CDR3 bases are TGTGCCAGCAGTCCCCGGACCAGCTATGAACAGTAC. Amino acid sequence: CASSPRTSYEQY. The complete CDR3 reads CASSPRTSYEQYF.

This clone was recorded a few times. Gene names are the mouse ones. The read is 1 residue too short to cover the CDR3 end, so that end is filled in from the germline J gene. The chain carries TRBV2 and TRBJ2-4; no reliable D call. V lost 0 bases and J 0 bases, leaving 4 bases between the germline ends. This CDR3 has 14 residues. The germline V gene encodes CDR1 LGHNA and CDR2 YSYQKL. The CDR3 region is CASSQDDSQNTLYF. CDR3 DNA, as far as it was read: TGTGCCAGCAGCCAAGATGATAGTCAAAACACCTTGTAC.

Concerning this clone: Gene names are the mouse ones. The CDR3 extends 1 residue past the end of the read, so its final part is completed from the germline J gene. This sequence joins TRBV5 and TRBJ2-7, with no clear D. The CDR3 extends over 14 amino acids. The germline gives CDR1 LGHNA, CDR2 YNLKQL (reference sequence). V gave up 0 bases and J gave up 3 bases, with 9 bases separating them. This CDR3 reads CASSQEPRGYEQYF. The DNA read from the CDR3 is TGTGCCAGCAGCCAAGAGCCCCGGGGCTATGAACAGTAC.

As for this clone: The gene names here belong to mouse. The read ends 1 residue shy of where the CDR3 ends; the end is completed using the germline J gene. This rearrangement joins TRBV13-3 to TRBJ2-1; 13 positions agree with TRBD2. The CDR3 extends over 16 amino acids. The junction had 1 base not matched to a gene; V was cut back by 0 bases and J by 4 bases. Germline loops: CDR1 NNHDY, CDR2 SYVADS. CDR3 bases read: TGTGCCAGCAGTGATGAGGGACTGGGGGGGTATGCTGAGCAGTTC. Amino acid sequence: CASSDEGLGGYAEQF. The whole CDR3 protein reads CASSDEGLGGYAEQFF.

This clone turned up a few times. Germline and genes: mouse. The sequence runs out 1 residue before the end of the CDR3; the remainder is reconstructed from the germline J gene. J is TRBJ1-4 and V is TRBV20; 7 nucleotides agree with TRBD1. The CDR3 has 14 amino acids. V was pared by 6 bases and J by 0 bases, with 4 bases of the junction left unmatched. Germline values: CDR1 GFQATS, CDR2 STVNSAI. CDR3 bases read: TGTGGTGCCTCGGGACAGATTTCCAACGAAAGATTATTT. This codes for CGASGQISNERLF. In full, the CDR3 is CGASGQISNERLFF.

About this clone itself: The listed genes are named as in mouse. Read data end 1 residue before the CDR3 end; the end is taken from the germline J gene. V and J are TRBV3 and TRBJ1-2, with a weak D call TRBD1 (6 bases). Trimming left V 4 bases short and J 0 bases short, with 9 bases between. There are 14 residues in the CDR3. The germline V gene has CDR1 SNHLY and CDR2 FYNGKV (reference sequence). The CDR3 DNA, read in part, is TGTGCCAGCAGCTCGGGACAAGCAAACTCCGACTACACC. Translated, it gives CASSSGQANSDYT. The full CDR3 protein reads CASSSGQANSDYTF.

As concerns this clone: Mouse gene names apply. The observed sequence ends 1 residue before the CDR3 terminus, with the missing tail filled in from the germline J gene. The V and J genes are TRBV2 and TRBJ2-3, with D possibly matching TRBD2 (5 bases). V shed 2 bases and J shed 0 bases, with 9 bases lying between them. CDR1 is LGHNA and CDR2 is YSYQKL in the germline V gene. The CDR3 consists of 15 residues. The sequenced CDR3 bases are TGTGCCAGCAGCCAACTGGGAGCTAGTGCAGAAACGCTGTAT. Protein product: CASSQLGASAETLY. The CDR3 in full is CASSQLGASAETLYF.

Remarks on this clone: Gene and germline names: mouse. The CDR3 bases that were read are TGTGCCAGCAGTCTGGGGAATGATGAACAGTAC. It yields the protein CASSLGNDEQY. The CDR3 as a whole reads CASSLGNDEQYF. The V gene is TRBV26, the J gene TRBJ2-7; D ambiguous. Read sequence stops 1 residue before the CDR3 end, and the germline J gene provides the missing end. Trimming cost V 2 bases and J 5 bases, with 7 bases left between them. This CDR3 spans 12 amino acids. CDR1 and CDR2 from the germline V gene are KGHPV and FQNQEV (reference sequence). The complete variable domain, with remaining parts taken from reference TRBV26 and TRBJ2-7, reads NSKVIQTPRYLVKGQGQKAKMRCIPEKGHPVVFWYQQNKNNEFKFLINFQNQEVLQQIDMTEKRFSAECPSNSPCSLEIQSSEAGDSALYLCASSLGNDEQYFGPGTRLTVL.

By share of the sample, this clone is large (0.1 to 1%). Genes here carry mouse names. The CDR3 extends 1 residue past the end of the read, so its final part is completed from the germline J gene. The gene calls are TRBV13-2 and TRBJ2-1; 10 bases are shared with TRBD2. With 6 bases clipped from V and 2 bases from J, the junction kept 2 bases outside the gene matches. The germline V gene encodes CDR1 NNHNN and CDR2 SYGAGS (reference sequence). The CDR3 consists of 14 residues. The DNA read from the CDR3 is TGTGCCAGCGTGACTGGGGGGCACTATGCTGAGCAGTTC. Its protein product is CASVTGGHYAEQF. The whole CDR3 region reads CASVTGGHYAEQFF.

As regards this clone: Mouse germline and gene names are used. The CDR3 end falls 1 residue outside the read, so it is completed with the germline J gene. V gene TRBV26 combines with J gene TRBJ2-1; D gene uncertain. Germline CDR1 is KGHPV and CDR2 is FQNQEV (reference sequence). V was clipped by 4 bases and J by 10 bases, with 5 bases between them. This CDR3 is built from 10 residues. CDR3 DNA (partial): TGTGCCAGCAGTCCCTTAGAGCAGTTC. This sequence encodes CASSPLEQF. Given in full, the CDR3 is CASSPLEQFF. The whole variable domain, remainder taken from reference TRBV26 and TRBJ2-1, is NSKVIQTPRYLVKGQGQKAKMRCIPEKGHPVVFWYQQNKNNEFKFLINFQNQEVLQQIDMTEKRFSAECPSNSPCSLEIQSSEAGDSALYLCASSPLEQFFGPGTRLTVL.

This clone is large within its sample. Mouse gene names apply. Read coverage stops 1 residue before the CDR3 terminus; the germline J gene supplies the remainder. The chain combines TRBV13-3 with TRBJ1-1, with D possibly being TRBD1 (6 bases). V was clipped by 4 bases and J by 7 bases, with 8 bases between them. The CDR3 length is 11 residues. Germline-derived CDR1 and CDR2 are NNHDY and SYVADS. The sequenced CDR3 bases are TGTGCCAGCAGTTGGGACATAGAAGTCTTC. Translation gives CASSWDIEVF. The entire CDR3 reads CASSWDIEVFF.

This clone is large. Genes and germline are mouse. The CDR3 is cut off 1 residue early in the read; its end comes from the germline J gene. The chain links TRBV26 to TRBJ2-7; 9 positions agree with TRBD2. The CDR3 has 15 amino acids. Germline V gene data show CDR1 as KGHPV and CDR2 as FQNQEV (reference sequence). V was clipped by 2 bases and J by 0 bases; unmatched bases: 2. The covered CDR3 bases are TGTGCCAGCAGTCTGGGACTGGGGAGCTCCTATGAACAGTAC. Translated, it gives CASSLGLGSSYEQY. Given in full, the CDR3 is CASSLGLGSSYEQYF.

Turning to this clone: The genes and germline here are from mouse. The CDR3 end is not reached by the read, which stops 1 residue before it; the germline J gene fills it in. This chain uses TRBV16 with TRBJ2-2; D unresolved. Looked up from germline, CDR1 is SGHSA and CDR2 is FRNQAP. The CDR3 is 14 amino acids. V gave up 0 bases and J gave up 5 bases, with 7 bases separating them. Partial CDR3 DNA: TGTGCAAGCAGCTTAGAGGCGGGTACCGGGCAGCTCTAC. This encodes CASSLEAGTGQLY. The complete CDR3 reads CASSLEAGTGQLYF.

Comments on this clone: The germline and genes are mouse ones. The observed sequence ends 1 residue before the CDR3 terminus, with the missing tail filled in from the germline J gene. The genes are TRBV16 and TRBJ1-1; 8 nucleotides line up with TRBD1. The CDR3 loop spans 14 amino acids. Germline CDR1 reads SGHSA; CDR2 reads FRNQAP. J lost 4 bases, V lost 5 bases, and 6 bases had no gene match. The CDR3 DNA, read in part, is TGTGCAAGCAGCCTACAGGGGGGGGGCACAGAAGTCTTC. Translating gives CASSLQGGGTEVF. Given in full, the CDR3 is CASSLQGGGTEVFF. Using reference TRBV16 and TRBJ1-1 for the parts outside the CDR3, the full variable domain is NAGVIQTPRHKVTGKGQEATLWCEPISGHSAVFWYRQTIVQGLEFLTYFRNQAPIDDSGMPKERFSAQMPNQSHSTLKIQSTQPQDSAVYLCASSLQGGGTEVFFGKGTRLTVV.

Concerning this clone: Gene names and germline match the mouse. The CDR3 is cut off 1 residue early in the read; its end comes from the germline J gene. The J gene is TRBJ1-4, the V gene TRBV26; unclear D gene. The CDR3 covers 14 residues. The germline V gene has CDR1 KGHPV and CDR2 FQNQEV (reference sequence). With 2 bases removed from V and 5 bases from J, the gap between germline ends came to 9 bases. The CDR3 sequence is CASSLRHLNERLFF. The part of the CDR3 DNA that was read is TGTGCCAGCAGTCTGAGACACCTTAACGAAAGATTATTT.

To note about this clone: Each gene name is a mouse one. Read sequence stops 1 residue before the CDR3 end, and the germline J gene provides the missing end. The chain links TRBV13-2 to TRBJ2-1; D unclear. CDR1 and CDR2 from the germline V gene are NNHNN and SYGAGS (reference sequence). Trimming left V 6 bases short and J 7 bases short, with 8 bases between. The CDR3 covers 11 residues. The CDR3 protein is CASAGVAEQFF. Partial CDR3 DNA: TGTGCCAGCGCCGGGGTAGCTGAGCAGTTC.

A note on this clone: Gene names are the mouse ones. The read ends 1 residue early relative to the CDR3; the germline J gene fills the gap. This chain links TRBV16 with TRBJ1-1; D remains unclear. Germline V gives CDR1 SGHSA, CDR2 FRNQAP. Trimming removed 0 bases from V and 3 bases from J, with 5 bases in between. The CDR3 is 13 amino acids. This CDR3 is CASSLEADTEVFF. The CDR3 bases that were read are TGTGCAAGCAGCTTAGAGGCGGACACAGAAGTCTTC.

In the case of this clone: Gene names are mouse gene names. The read terminates 1 residue ahead of where the CDR3 ends, so the germline J gene completes it. The chain has TRBV23 and TRBJ2-7; the table's TRBD2 call for D was not verified on the DNA. This CDR3 spans 14 amino acids. CDR1 and CDR2 (germline): KGHTA, FQNQQP. CDR3 DNA (partial): TGCTCCAGCGGAATGGGGGGTAGCTCCTATGAACAGTAC. Translated: CSSGMGGSSYEQY. Given in full, the CDR3 is CSSGMGGSSYEQYF.

To note about this clone: Germline and genes: mouse. The read terminates 1 residue before the CDR3 end, so the remaining end is supplied by the germline J gene. The gene calls are TRBV1 and TRBJ1-6; TRBD1 matches at 10 bases. Being an ORF, TRBJ1-6 has a function that is uncertain. This CDR3 comprises 15 residues. After removal of 3 bases from V and 6 bases from J, the junction contained 2 bases not matched to a gene. Per the germline V gene, CDR1 is NSQYPW and CDR2 is LRSPGD (reference sequence). The CDR3 spells CTCSARDRGNSPLYF. The CDR3 bases that were read are TGCACCTGCAGTGCCCGGGACAGGGGTAATTCGCCCCTCTAC.

Worth noting for this clone: Mouse germline and gene names are used. The missing CDR3 end, 1 residue past where the read stops, is filled in from the germline J gene. This sequence joins TRBV26 and TRBJ1-1; D is perhaps TRBD1 (5 bases). The V and J ends lost 4 bases and 4 bases respectively, with 10 bases between them. The CDR3 is 13 amino acids. CDR1 KGHPV and CDR2 FQNQEV come from the germline V gene (reference sequence). The CDR3 reads CASSPPGGTEVFF. CDR3 DNA, as far as it was read: TGTGCCAGCAGTCCCCCGGGGGGCACAGAAGTCTTC.